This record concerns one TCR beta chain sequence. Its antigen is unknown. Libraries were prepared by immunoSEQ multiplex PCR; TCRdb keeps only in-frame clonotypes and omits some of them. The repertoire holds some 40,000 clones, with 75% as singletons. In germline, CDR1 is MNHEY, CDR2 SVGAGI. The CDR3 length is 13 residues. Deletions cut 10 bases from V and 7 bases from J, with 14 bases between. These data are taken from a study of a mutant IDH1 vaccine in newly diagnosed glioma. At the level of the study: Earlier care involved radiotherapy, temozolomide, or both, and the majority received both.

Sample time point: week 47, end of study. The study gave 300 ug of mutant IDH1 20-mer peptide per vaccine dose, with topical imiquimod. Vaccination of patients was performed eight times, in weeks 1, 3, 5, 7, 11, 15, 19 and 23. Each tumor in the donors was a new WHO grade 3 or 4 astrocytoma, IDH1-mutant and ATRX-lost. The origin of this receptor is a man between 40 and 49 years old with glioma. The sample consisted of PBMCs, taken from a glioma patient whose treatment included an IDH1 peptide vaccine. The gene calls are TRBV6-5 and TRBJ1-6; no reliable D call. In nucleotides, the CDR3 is TGTGCCACCGGCACGGAACACAATTCACCCCTCCACTTT. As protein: CATGTEHNSPLHF.